This T cell receptor (gamma chain) was recovered during a study of Vδ1+ human thymocytes. As concerns this clone: Its target is unknown. This may stem from a read error, because a much larger clone lies one nucleotide away.

The V segment lost 6 bases and the J segment 6 bases; nucleotides outside the gene matches: 2. The CDR3 covers 10 residues. Germline V gene data show CDR1 as VENAVY and CDR2 as YDSYNSRV. Study outcomes and limitations: TRG sequences recurred across donors, whereas TRD sequences stayed essentially private. Highly polyclonal TRG and TRD repertoires with Gaussian CDR3 length distributions appeared in thymus. Unlike peripheral blood Vdelta1+ controls, thymic delta-chain sequences included roughly 18% Vdelta2 and few Vdelta3.

Thymocytes were sorted as CD3+ TCRVdelta1+ TCRVdelta2- after alphabeta T cell depletion. The template was reverse-transcribed extracted RNA. The CDR3 regions were amplified by multiplex PCR from V-gene primers to a constant-region primer. TCRdb re-analyzed the multiplex PCR reads via CATT. The table includes approximately 40,000 gamma-chain clones, 20% to 25% detected once. The sequencing input was Vdelta1+ gamma-delta thymocytes from the thymus. Subset: FACS-sorted CD3+ TCRalphabeta- TCRVdelta1+ TCRVdelta2- thymocytes. This receptor was taken from a girl under three years old who had congenital heart surgery. The rearrangement links TRGV8 to TRGJ1 or TRGJ2. This chain's CDR3 is CATWCYKKLF. In DNA form, the CDR3 reads TGTGCCACCTGGTGTTATAAGAAACTCTTT.